This T cell receptor (beta chain) was retrieved from a study of T cell changes during pregnancy in multiple sclerosis. Libraries were prepared by immunoSEQ multiplex PCR; TCRdb keeps only in-frame clonotypes and omits some of them. The sample holds approximately 120,000 clones, about 96% seen once. CDR1 SQVTM and CDR2 ANQGSEA come from the germline V gene. This CDR3 region has 14 residues. The J segment lost 7 bases and the V segment lost 4 bases, leaving 8 bases of the junction unmatched. Sequenced here: peripheral blood, sampled after pregnancy. V is TRBV29-1 and J is TRBJ2-7, with 12 bases that match TRBD1. This TCR came from a female donor with multiple sclerosis, enrolled in a pregnancy study. Here the CDR3 DNA reads TGCAGCGTTGGAGGGGGACAGGGGGCGGGAGAGCAGTACTTC. Its translation: CSVGGGQGAGEQYF.